A single sample gave rise to the 16 T cell receptor beta chains below, sequenced in a study of blood T cells in healthy people across ages. Primed by a sample-barcoded 5' primer and a J-beta primer mix, a second PCR proceeded for roughly 6 to 12 cycles. TCRdb redid the calling of the 5' RACE reads with MiXCR, one entry per CDR3 protein. Among 1.6 million or so distinct CDR3 sequences, around 35% were seen once, and the ten largest hold about 11%. The sample taken for sequencing was blood. Every receptor here comes from a woman in her 30s in good health.

This clonotype came up a few times. The V and J genes are TRBV6-1 and TRBJ2-5; 7 bases fit TRBD2. TRBJ2-7 matches the DNA end more closely, so the J call is doubtful. Per the germline V gene, CDR1 is MNHNS and CDR2 is SASEGT. The CDR3 extends over 14 amino acids. Written as DNA, the CDR3 is TGTGCCAGCACCCGGGGGGAGGAAAGTGGCGAGCAGTACTTC. Its protein is CASTRGEESGEQYF.

The rearrangement uses TRBV5-1 and TRBJ2-3, with 11 nucleotides matching TRBD2. CDR3 length: 18 amino acids. Per germline, CDR1 SGHRS and CDR2 YFSETQ. J lost 10 bases, V lost 4 bases, and 20 bases had no gene match. The CDR3 coding sequence is TGCGCCAGCAGCCCCCAAGGGACTAGCGGAGGGGGGCGCGATGCGCAGTATTTT. It yields the protein CASSPQGTSGGGRDAQYF. Full variable domain (missing parts from reference TRBV5-1 and TRBJ2-3): KAGVTQTPRYLIKTRGQQVTLSCSPISGHRSVSWYQQTPGQGLQFLFEYFSETQRNKGNFPGRFSGRQFSNSRSEMNVSTLELGDSALYLCASSPQGTSGGGRDAQYFGPGTRLTVL.

This clonotype was detected a few times. CDR3 in DNA: TGTGCCAGCAGCCAAGAAAGAAGGACAGGTCTTTGGGAGCAGTACTTC. Translating it yields CASSQERRTGLWEQYF. V and J are TRBV14 and TRBJ2-7, with 7 bases aligning to TRBD1. This CDR3 spans 16 amino acids. V gave up 0 bases and J gave up 7 bases; unmatched junction bases: 12. Per the germline V gene, CDR1 is SGHDN and CDR2 is FVKESK.

This chain links TRBV6-1 with TRBJ2-3; D remains ambiguous. The length of the CDR3 is 14 residues. From germline, CDR1 is MNHNS and CDR2 SASEGT. Between the trimmed V and J ends, which lost 4 bases and 1 base, there was a span of 9 bases. The CDR3 DNA reads TGTGCCAGCAGTGTGTGGACCGGCACAGATACGCAGTATTTT. Amino acids: CASSVWTGTDTQYF.

This clonotype was counted only a few times. This sequence joins TRBV6-4 and TRBJ2-1; 7 nucleotides line up with TRBD1. Germline V gene lookup returns CDR1 MRHNA and CDR2 SNTAGT. CDR3 length: 14 residues. The trim removed 4 bases at V and 5 bases at J, leaving 5 bases unmatched. This chain's CDR3 is CASSARTGNNEQFF. The CDR3 nucleotides are TGTGCCAGCAGTGCCAGGACAGGTAACAATGAGCAGTTCTTC.

The V and J genes are TRBV6-2 or TRBV6-3 and TRBJ1-1; D gene unclear. The ends were cut back, 7 bases at V and 5 bases at J, with 8 bases in the middle. Germline CDR1 reads MNHEY; CDR2 reads SVGEGT. This CDR3 region has 11 residues. CDR3 residues: CASIQGTEAFF. CDR3 bases: TGTGCCAGCATTCAAGGGACTGAAGCTTTCTTT.

In this sample, this clonotype turned up a few times. The chain carries TRBV12-3 or TRBV12-4 and TRBJ2-1; the D gene is possibly TRBD1 (5 bases). V lost 5 bases, J lost 9 bases, and 17 bases lay in between. This CDR3 has 14 residues. The CDR3 nucleotides are TGTGCCAGCAGTCCCCCCCTTAAGGGGCCTGAGCAGTTCTTC. It yields the protein CASSPPLKGPEQFF.

This clonotype appeared once. At one of its ends the junction is not consistent with the germline gene, which may arise from a read error. The chain is built from TRBV28 and TRBJ2-3; TRBD2 aligns across 7 bases. CDR3 length equals 14 residues. The germline CDR1 and CDR2 sequences are MDHEN and SYDVKM. The CDR3 DNA follows: TGTGCCAGCCGGGGCGGGAGTATCCCAGATGCGCAGTATTTT. Protein sequence: CASRGGSIPDAQYF. Full variable domain (remainder filled in from reference TRBV28 and TRBJ2-3): DVKVTQSSRYLVKRTGEKVFLECVQDMDHENMFWYRQDPGLGLRLIYFSYDVKMKEKGDIPEGYSVSREKKERFSLILESASTNQTSMYLCASRGGSIPDAQYFGPGTRLTVL.

This clonotype was picked up a small number of times. The rearrangement uses TRBV12-3 or TRBV12-4 and TRBJ1-2; D is possibly TRBD1 (6 bases). V was pared by 3 bases and J by 10 bases, with 9 bases between. The CDR3 consists of 11 residues. CDR3 coding DNA: TGTGCCAGCAGTTTCGGGGGCGTCTACACCTTC. This encodes CASSFGGVYTF.

The chain couples TRBV7-9 to TRBJ2-1, with D possibly being TRBD2 (6 bases). Germline CDR1 reads SEHNR; CDR2 reads FQNEAQ (reference sequence). The CDR3 is 20 residues long. The ends were cut back, 6 bases at V and 0 bases at J, with 27 bases in the middle. CDR3 amino acids: CASRASGRGTPKSSYNEQFF. The CDR3 bases are TGTGCCAGCAGAGCCTCGGGGCGGGGAACACCCAAGAGCTCCTACAATGAGCAGTTCTTC.

V is TRBV27 and J is TRBJ2-5; D perhaps matches TRBD1 (6 bases). Germline lookup yields CDR1 MNHEY and CDR2 SMNVEV (reference sequence). Trimming left V 7 bases short and J 7 bases short, with 22 bases between. This CDR3 comprises 15 residues. This CDR3 is CASNPSYRVEGTQYF. The CDR3 nucleotides read TGTGCCAGCAATCCTTCTTACAGGGTTGAGGGGACCCAGTACTTC.

The J gene is TRBJ2-3, the V gene TRBV2, with no clear D. Deletions cut 3 bases from V and 8 bases from J, with 0 bases between. The CDR3 is made up of 9 amino acids. Germline V gene lookup returns CDR1 SNHLY and CDR2 FYNNEI. In nucleotides, the CDR3 is TGTGCCAGCAGTGATACGCAGTATTTT. It translates to CASSDTQYF.

The J gene is TRBJ2-7, the V gene TRBV20-1; D tentatively reads TRBD1 or TRBD2 (6 bases each). The V gene lost 4 bases and the J gene lost 2 bases, with 18 bases spanning the gap. Germline CDR1 and CDR2: DFQATT and SNEGSKA (reference sequence). This CDR3 region has 15 residues. The chain's CDR3 is CSATGAGVVPYEQYF. CDR3 DNA sequence: TGCAGTGCTACGGGGGCAGGGGTAGTCCCCTACGAGCAGTACTTC.

This clonotype was observed a handful of times. The V gene is TRBV2, the J gene TRBJ2-7; 7 nucleotides agree with TRBD2. The tail of the sequence fits TRBJ2-5 better, so the J call may be wrong. From germline, CDR1 is SNHLY and CDR2 FYNNEI. CDR3 length: 14 residues. For the CDR3, the DNA is TGTGCCAGCAGTGGATATAGCGGGCTAGAGACCCAGTACTTC. Amino acid sequence: CASSGYSGLETQYF.

This clonotype was observed a handful of times. The genes are TRBV4-2 and TRBJ1-2; D uncertain. Germline V CDR1 and CDR2: LGHNA, YNFKEQ. Trimming removed 0 bases from V and 4 bases from J, with 9 bases in between. This CDR3 comprises 14 residues. The CDR3 nucleotides are TGTGCCAGCAGCCAAGATCGGAACAGCTATGGCTACACCTTC. Translated: CASSQDRNSYGYTF.

J is TRBJ1-2 and V is TRBV20-1; D unresolved. Germline lookup yields CDR1 DFQATT and CDR2 SNEGSKA (reference sequence). The CDR3 consists of 13 residues. V gave up 3 bases and J gave up 3 bases, with 11 bases separating them. CDR3 DNA sequence: TGCAGTGCTAGGGAGTATAGGGACTATGGCTACACCTTC. This encodes CSAREYRDYGYTF.